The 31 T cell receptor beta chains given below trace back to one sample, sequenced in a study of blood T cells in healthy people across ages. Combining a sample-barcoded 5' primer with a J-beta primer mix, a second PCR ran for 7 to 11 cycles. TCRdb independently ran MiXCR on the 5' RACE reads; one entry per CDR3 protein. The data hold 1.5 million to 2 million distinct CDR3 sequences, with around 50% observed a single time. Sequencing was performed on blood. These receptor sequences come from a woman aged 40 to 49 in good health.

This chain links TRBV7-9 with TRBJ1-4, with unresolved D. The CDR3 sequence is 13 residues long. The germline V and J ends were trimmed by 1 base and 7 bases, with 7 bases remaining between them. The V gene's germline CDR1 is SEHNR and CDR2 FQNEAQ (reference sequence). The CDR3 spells CASSLGNVEKLFF. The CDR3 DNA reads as TGTGCCAGCAGCTTAGGAAATGTTGAAAAACTGTTTTTT.

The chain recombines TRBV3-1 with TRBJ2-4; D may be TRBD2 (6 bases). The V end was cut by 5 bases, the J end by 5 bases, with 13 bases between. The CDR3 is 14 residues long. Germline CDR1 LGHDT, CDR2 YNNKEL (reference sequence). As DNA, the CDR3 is TGTGCCAGCAGCTATGGAGGGGACGAAAACATTCAGTACTTC. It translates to CASSYGGDENIQYF.

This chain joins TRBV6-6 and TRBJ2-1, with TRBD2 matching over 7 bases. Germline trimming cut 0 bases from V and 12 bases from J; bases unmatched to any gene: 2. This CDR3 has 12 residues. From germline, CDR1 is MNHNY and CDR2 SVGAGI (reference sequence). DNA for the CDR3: TGTGCCAGCAGTTACTCGGGCGGGGGGCAGTTCTTC. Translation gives CASSYSGGGQFF.

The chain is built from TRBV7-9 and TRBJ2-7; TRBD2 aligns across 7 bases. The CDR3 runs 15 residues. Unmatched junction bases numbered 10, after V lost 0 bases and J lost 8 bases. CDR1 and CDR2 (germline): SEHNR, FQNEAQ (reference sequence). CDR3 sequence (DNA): TGTGCCAGCAGCTTAGCCGGGACTACTTCGGGGAAGCAGTACTTC. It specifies CASSLAGTTSGKQYF.

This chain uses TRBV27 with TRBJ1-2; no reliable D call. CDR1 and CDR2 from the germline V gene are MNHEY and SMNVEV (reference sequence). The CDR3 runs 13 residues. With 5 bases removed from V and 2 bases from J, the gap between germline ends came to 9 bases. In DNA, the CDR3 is TGTGCCAGCAGTGCCGCGGGGAACTATGGCTACACCTTC. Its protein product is CASSAAGNYGYTF.

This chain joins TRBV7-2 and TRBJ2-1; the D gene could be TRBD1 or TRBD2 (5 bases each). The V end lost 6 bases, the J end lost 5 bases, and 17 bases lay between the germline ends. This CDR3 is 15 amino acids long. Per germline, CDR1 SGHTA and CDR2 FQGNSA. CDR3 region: CASSRSGAQNNEQFF. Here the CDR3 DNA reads TGTGCCAGCAGTAGATCCGGGGCCCAAAACAATGAGCAGTTCTTC.

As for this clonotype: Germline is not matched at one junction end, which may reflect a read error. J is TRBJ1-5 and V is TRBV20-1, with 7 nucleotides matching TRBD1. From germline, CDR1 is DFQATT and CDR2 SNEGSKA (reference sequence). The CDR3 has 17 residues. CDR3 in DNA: TGCAGTGCTGTAGACAGGGTGGGTCTCCCAAGCAACCAGCCCCAGCATTTT. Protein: CSAVDRVGLPSNQPQHF.

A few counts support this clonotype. This chain's CDR3 is CATSGGLEAETQYF. The CDR3 DNA is TGTGCCACCAGCGGTGGTCTCGAGGCAGAGACCCAGTACTTC. The J gene is TRBJ2-5, the V gene TRBV15; D gene uncertain. Germline-derived CDR1 and CDR2 are LNHNV and YYDKDF (reference sequence). CDR3 length: 14 residues. Deletions cut 5 bases from V and 4 bases from J, with 14 bases between. Complete variable domain (other parts from reference TRBV15 and TRBJ2-5): DAMVIQNPRYQVTQFGKPVTLSCSQTLNHNVMYWYQQKSSQAPKLLFHYYDKDFNNEADTPDNFQSRRPNTSFCFLDIRSPGLGDTAMYLCATSGGLEAETQYFGPGTRLLVL.

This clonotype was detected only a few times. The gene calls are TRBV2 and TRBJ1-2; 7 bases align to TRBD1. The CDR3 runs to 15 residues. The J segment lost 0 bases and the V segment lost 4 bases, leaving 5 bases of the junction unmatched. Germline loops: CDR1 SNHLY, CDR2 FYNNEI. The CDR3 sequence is CASSVEGATNYGYTF. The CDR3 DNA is TGTGCCAGCAGTGTGGAGGGGGCGACTAACTATGGCTACACCTTC.

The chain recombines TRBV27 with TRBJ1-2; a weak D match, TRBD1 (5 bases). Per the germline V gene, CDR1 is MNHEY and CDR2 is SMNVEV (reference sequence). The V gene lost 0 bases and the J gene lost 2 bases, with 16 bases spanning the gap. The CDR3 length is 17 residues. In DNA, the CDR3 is TGTGCCAGCAGTTTATCAGAGTTATGGGGCAGAAACTATGGCTACACCTTC. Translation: CASSLSELWGRNYGYTF.

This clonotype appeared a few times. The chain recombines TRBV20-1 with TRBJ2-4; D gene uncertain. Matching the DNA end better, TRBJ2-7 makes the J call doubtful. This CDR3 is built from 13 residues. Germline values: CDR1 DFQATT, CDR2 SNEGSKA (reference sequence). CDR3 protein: CSATKPVGYEQYF. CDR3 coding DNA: TGCAGTGCTACAAAGCCGGTGGGCTACGAGCAGTACTTC.

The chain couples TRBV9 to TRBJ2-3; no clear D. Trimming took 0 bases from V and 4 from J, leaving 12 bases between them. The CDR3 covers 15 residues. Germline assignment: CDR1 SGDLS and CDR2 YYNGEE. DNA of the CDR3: TGTGCCAGCAGCGTAGAAGGGTCCAACCCAGATACGCAGTATTTT. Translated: CASSVEGSNPDTQYF.

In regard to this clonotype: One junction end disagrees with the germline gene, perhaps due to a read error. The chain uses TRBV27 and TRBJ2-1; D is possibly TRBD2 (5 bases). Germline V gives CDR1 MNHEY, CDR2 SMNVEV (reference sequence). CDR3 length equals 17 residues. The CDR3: CVSSLFQDRGLHNEQFF. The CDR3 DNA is TGTGTCAGCAGTTTATTTCAGGATCGGGGTCTCCACAATGAGCAGTTCTTC.

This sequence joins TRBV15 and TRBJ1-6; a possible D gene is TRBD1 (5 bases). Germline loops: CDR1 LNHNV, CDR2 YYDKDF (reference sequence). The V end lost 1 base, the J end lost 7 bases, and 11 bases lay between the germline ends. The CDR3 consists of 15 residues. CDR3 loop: CATSRVPEGNSPLHF. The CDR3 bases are TGTGCCACCAGCAGAGTACCTGAGGGGAATTCACCCCTCCACTTT.

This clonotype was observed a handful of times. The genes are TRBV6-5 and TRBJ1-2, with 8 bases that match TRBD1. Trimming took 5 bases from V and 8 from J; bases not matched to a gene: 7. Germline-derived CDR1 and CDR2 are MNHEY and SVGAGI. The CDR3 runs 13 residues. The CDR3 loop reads CASSGDRSGGYTF. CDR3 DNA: TGTGCCAGCAGTGGGGACAGGTCCGGGGGCTACACCTTC.

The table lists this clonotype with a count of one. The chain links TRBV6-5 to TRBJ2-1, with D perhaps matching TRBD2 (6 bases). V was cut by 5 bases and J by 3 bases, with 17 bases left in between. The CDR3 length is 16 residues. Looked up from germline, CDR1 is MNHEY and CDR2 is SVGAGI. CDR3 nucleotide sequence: TGTGCCAGCAGTATACTAGCTTCGGGGCTCTACAATGAGCAGTTCTTC. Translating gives CASSILASGLYNEQFF.

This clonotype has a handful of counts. The CDR3 DNA is TGTGCCAGCAGCTTAGAACTTAGGAGGGATGAGCAGTTCTTC. This encodes CASSLELRRDEQFF. The V call is TRBV7-2, the J call TRBJ2-1; possible D gene TRBD2, 6 bases. The V end lost 1 base, the J end lost 8 bases, and 12 bases lay between the germline ends. The CDR3 contains 14 residues. Germline CDR1 and CDR2: SGHTA and FQGNSA.

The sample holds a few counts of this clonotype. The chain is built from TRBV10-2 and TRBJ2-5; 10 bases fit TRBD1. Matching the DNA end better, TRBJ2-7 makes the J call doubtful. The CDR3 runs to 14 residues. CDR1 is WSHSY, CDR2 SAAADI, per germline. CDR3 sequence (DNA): TGCGCCAGCATCGGGGGGGACAGGGGCGACGAGCAGTACTTC. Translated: CASIGGDRGDEQYF.

CDR3 DNA: TGCAGTGCTAGTGGGTCGCGGGGGTCCTACAATGAGCAGTTCTTC. Protein product: CSASGSRGSYNEQFF. The chain couples TRBV20-1 to TRBJ2-1; 7 nucleotides match TRBD2. The germline gives CDR1 DFQATT, CDR2 SNEGSKA (reference sequence). V lost 3 bases and J lost 1; bases outside the gene matches: 6. This CDR3 is 15 amino acids long.

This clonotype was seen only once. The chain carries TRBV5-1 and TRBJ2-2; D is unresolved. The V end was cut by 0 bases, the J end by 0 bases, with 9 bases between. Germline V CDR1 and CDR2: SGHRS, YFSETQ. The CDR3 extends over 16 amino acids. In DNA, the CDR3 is TGCGCCAGCAGCTTGGCCAAGCCTACGAACACCGGGGAGCTGTTTTTT. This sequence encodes CASSLAKPTNTGELFF. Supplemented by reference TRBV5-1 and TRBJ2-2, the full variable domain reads KAGVTQTPRYLIKTRGQQVTLSCSPISGHRSVSWYQQTPGQGLQFLFEYFSETQRNKGNFPGRFSGRQFSNSRSEMNVSTLELGDSALYLCASSLAKPTNTGELFFGEGSRLTVL.

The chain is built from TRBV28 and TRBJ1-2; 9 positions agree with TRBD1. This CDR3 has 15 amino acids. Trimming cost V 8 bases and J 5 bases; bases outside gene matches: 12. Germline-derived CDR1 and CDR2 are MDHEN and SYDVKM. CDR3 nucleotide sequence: TGTGCCAGCTGGAAGGACAGGGGCGTCTATTATGGCTACACCTTC. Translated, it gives CASWKDRGVYYGYTF.

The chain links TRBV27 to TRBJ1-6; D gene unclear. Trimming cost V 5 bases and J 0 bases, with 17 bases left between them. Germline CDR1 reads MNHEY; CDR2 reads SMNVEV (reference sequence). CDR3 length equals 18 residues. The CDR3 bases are TGTGCCAGCAGTCCCTTGTCGCCGAGGAGCTCCTATAATTCACCCCTCCACTTT. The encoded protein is CASSPLSPRSSYNSPLHF.

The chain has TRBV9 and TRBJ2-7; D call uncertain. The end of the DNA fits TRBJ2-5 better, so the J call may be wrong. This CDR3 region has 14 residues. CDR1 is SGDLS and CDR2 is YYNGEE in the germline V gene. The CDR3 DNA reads TGTGCCAGCAGCGTAGGTGTAGGGCTAGAGACCCAGTACTTC. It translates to CASSVGVGLETQYF.

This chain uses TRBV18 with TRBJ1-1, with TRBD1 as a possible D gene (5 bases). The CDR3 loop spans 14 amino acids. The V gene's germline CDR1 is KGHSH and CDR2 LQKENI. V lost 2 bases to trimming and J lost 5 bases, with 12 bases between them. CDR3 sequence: CASSPWRGGTEAFF. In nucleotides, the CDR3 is TGTGCCAGCTCACCATGGAGGGGAGGTACTGAAGCTTTCTTT.

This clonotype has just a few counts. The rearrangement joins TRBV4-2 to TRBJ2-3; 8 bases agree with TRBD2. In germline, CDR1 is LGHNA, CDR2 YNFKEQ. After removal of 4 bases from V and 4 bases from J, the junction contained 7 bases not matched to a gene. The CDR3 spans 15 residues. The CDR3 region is CASSPGPGGADTQYF. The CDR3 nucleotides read TGTGCCAGCAGCCCGGGGCCCGGGGGGGCAGATACGCAGTATTTT.

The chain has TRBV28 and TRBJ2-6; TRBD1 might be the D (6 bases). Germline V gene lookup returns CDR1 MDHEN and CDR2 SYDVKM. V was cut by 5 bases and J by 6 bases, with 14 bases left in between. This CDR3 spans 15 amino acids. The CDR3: CASSTDRFTANVLTF. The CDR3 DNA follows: TGTGCCAGCAGTACCGACAGGTTTACGGCCAACGTCCTGACTTTC.

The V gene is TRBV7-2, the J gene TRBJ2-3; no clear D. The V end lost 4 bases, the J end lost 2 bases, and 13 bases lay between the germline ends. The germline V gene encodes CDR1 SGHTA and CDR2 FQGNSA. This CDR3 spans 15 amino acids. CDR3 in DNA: TGTGCCAGCAGCTCCCAACTAATTTCCACAGATACGCAGTATTTT. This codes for CASSSQLISTDTQYF.

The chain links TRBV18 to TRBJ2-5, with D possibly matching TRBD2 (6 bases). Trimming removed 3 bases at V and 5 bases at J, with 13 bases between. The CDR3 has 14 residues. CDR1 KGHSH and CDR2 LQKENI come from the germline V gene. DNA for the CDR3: TGTGCCAGCTCACCTCCTATGGGGAGGGAGACCCAGTACTTC. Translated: CASSPPMGRETQYF.

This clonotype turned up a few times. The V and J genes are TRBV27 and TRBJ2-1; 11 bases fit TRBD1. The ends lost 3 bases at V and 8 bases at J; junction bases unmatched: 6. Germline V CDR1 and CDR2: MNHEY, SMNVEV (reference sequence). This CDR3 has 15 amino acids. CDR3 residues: CASSFPGTGGYEQFF. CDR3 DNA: TGTGCCAGCAGTTTTCCCGGGACAGGGGGTTATGAGCAGTTCTTC.

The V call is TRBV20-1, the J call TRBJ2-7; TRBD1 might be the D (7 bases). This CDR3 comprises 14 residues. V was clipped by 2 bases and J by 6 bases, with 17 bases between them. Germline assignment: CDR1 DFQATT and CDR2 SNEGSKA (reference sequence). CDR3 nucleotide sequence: TGCAGTGCTAGACTCCAGGGGGGAGTCAGCGAGCAGTACTTC. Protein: CSARLQGGVSEQYF.

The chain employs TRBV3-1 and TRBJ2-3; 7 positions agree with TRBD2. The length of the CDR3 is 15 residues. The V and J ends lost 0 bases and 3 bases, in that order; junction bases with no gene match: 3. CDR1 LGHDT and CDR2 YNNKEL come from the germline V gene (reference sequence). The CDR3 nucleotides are TGTGCCAGCAGCCAAGAGACTAGCCCGACAGATACGCAGTATTTT. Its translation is CASSQETSPTDTQYF.